The 22 T cell receptor beta chains below were found in one sample sequenced in a study of tumor-infiltrating lymphocytes in primary liver carcinoma. The tissue used was unsorted bulk material of about 19-31 mg. RNA and DNA were co-extracted from it with the AllPrep DNA/RNA mini kit. TCR beta cDNA was reverse-transcribed from about 500 ng of total RNA. The reaction used a constant-region primer and ProtoScript II reverse transcriptase. Nested multiplex PCR, run for three rounds with slightly modified ARM-PCR, yielded TCR beta libraries. With TRBV1-TRBV30 forward primers and a C-beta reverse primer, the first two PCR rounds were run for about 10 cycles each. TCRdb called the multiplex PCR reads again in MiXCR, with one record for every CDR3 protein. Among tens of thousands of distinct CDR3 sequences listed, around 70% were seen once. Sequencing was performed on liver tumor tissue from sampling region 1. Indicated subset: tumor region T1, superior pole. The receptor source for this set is a man aged 35-49 years with primary liver carcinoma and hepatitis B virus infection.

With respect to this clonotype: The CDR3 does not close with the conserved phenylalanine or tryptophan, likely indicating a read error. The chain combines TRBV10-3 with TRBJ2-5; 11 bases are shared with TRBD2. Germline V lookup: CDR1 ENHRY, CDR2 SYGVKD. The CDR3 runs to 17 residues. CDR3 nucleotides: TGTGCCATTAGCGGGACTAGCGGAGGGAAAAGTCTAGAGACACAGTACTTA. It encodes CAISGTSGGKSLETQYL.

This clonotype was seen more than once but under ten times. This clone may be a read error of a much larger clone one base away. The CDR3 here is CVSSPEEAGSYTF. DNA for the CDR3: TGTGTCAGCAGCCCCGAAGAGGCGGGGAGTTACACCTTC. The V call is TRBV7-8, the J call TRBJ1-2; D not resolved. Germline CDR1 SGHVS, CDR2 FQNEAQ. This CDR3 is 13 amino acids long.

The chain carries TRBV11-2 and TRBJ2-7; 8 nucleotides agree with TRBD2. The germline V gene encodes CDR1 SGHAT and CDR2 FQNNGV. The CDR3 has 18 amino acids. Trimming took 10 bases from V and 4 from J; bases not matched to a gene: 24. CDR3 loop: CANTVSVGLPGGGYEQYF. The CDR3 coding sequence is TGTGCCAACACCGTATCCGTTGGACTACCGGGAGGGGGGTACGAGCAGTACTTC. The complete variable domain, with remaining parts taken from reference TRBV11-2 and TRBJ2-7, reads EAGVAQSPRYKIIEKRQSVAFWCNPISGHATLYWYQQILGQGPKLLIQFQNNGVVDDSQLPKDRFSAERLKGVDSTLKIQPAKLEDSAVYLCANTVSVGLPGGGYEQYFGPGTRLTVT.

About this clonotype: Its ends do not fully match the called genes, so a read error is possible. The chain links TRBV4-1 to TRBJ2-7, with D unclear. Germline values: CDR1 MGHRA, CDR2 YSYEKL. The CDR3 runs 14 residues. The CDR3 region has the DNA TGCGTCAGCAGCCAAGGAATGAGGCCCTACGAGCAGTACTTC. It codes for CVSSQGMRPYEQYF.

With regard to this clonotype: Since no conserved phenylalanine or tryptophan closes the CDR3, a read error is the likely cause. The chain uses TRBV11-2 and TRBJ2-2; no clear D gene. This CDR3 region has 14 residues. From germline, CDR1 is SGHAT and CDR2 FQNNGV. DNA of the CDR3: TGTGCCAGTAGCTTAAATTGGGACACCGGGGAGCTGTTTTTA. Its translation is CASSLNWDTGELFL.

On this clonotype itself: This may come from a read error, since a much larger clone is one base off. V usage is TRBV28 and J usage is TRBJ2-1; perhaps TRBD1 as D (7 bases). V lost 5 bases, J lost 7 bases, and 15 bases lay in between. Germline V gives CDR1 MDHEN, CDR2 SYDVKM. The CDR3 is made up of 14 amino acids. CDR3 region: CASSGAGGHNEQFF. The CDR3 DNA sequence: TGTGCCAGCAGTGGGGCAGGGGGGCATAATGAGCAGTTCTTC.

This chain links TRBV6-1 with TRBJ2-7; 9 nucleotides agree with TRBD1. The CDR3 sequence is 15 residues long. V lost 4 bases, J lost 3 bases, and 7 bases stayed unmatched. The V gene's germline CDR1 is MNHNS and CDR2 SASEGT. The CDR3 sequence is CASSGVPGQGYEQYF. The CDR3 DNA follows: TGTGCCAGCAGTGGAGTGCCGGGACAGGGCTACGAGCAGTACTTC.

As regards this clonotype: The CDR3 ends on some other residue instead of the conserved phenylalanine or tryptophan, so this is likely a read error. J is TRBJ1-5 and V is TRBV4-1, with D tentatively TRBD1 (6 bases). CDR3 size: 15 residues. CDR1 and CDR2 from the germline V gene are MGHRA and YSYEKL. The CDR3 bases are TGCGCAAACAGTCCAGGGGAGGTTGGTCTTCAGCCCCAGCATCTT. As protein: CANSPGEVGLQPQHL.

Remarks on this clonotype: The germline gene is not matched at one end of the junction; a read error may be the cause. This chain connects TRBV11-3 to TRBJ2-1; no firm D call. The CDR3 extends over 13 amino acids. From germline, CDR1 is SGHNT and CDR2 YENEEA. The CDR3 bases are TGTGCCAGCAGCTTTGCCAGCTACAGTGAGCAGCTCTTC. Protein product: CASSFASYSEQLF.

This clonotype has just one count. The gene calls are TRBV11-1 and TRBJ2-3, with 7 bases lining up with TRBD2. Trimming at V came to 5 bases and at J to 5 bases, leaving 10 bases not matched to a gene. This CDR3 has 15 amino acids. Germline V gives CDR1 SGHAT, CDR2 FQDESV (reference sequence). The CDR3 loop reads CASSPSGNARDTQYF. The CDR3 DNA reads TGTGCCAGCAGCCCGAGCGGGAACGCGAGAGATACGCAGTATTTT.

Notes on this clonotype: Germline is not matched at one junction end, which may reflect a read error. The rearrangement joins TRBV12-3 or TRBV12-4 to TRBJ1-5; a possible D gene is TRBD2 (5 bases). Near its end, the DNA agrees better with TRBJ2-3, so the J call may be wrong. This CDR3 spans 17 amino acids. CDR3 sequence (DNA): TGTGGCAGCTGCCTACTGATGGTCGGGATAAGCAATCAGCCCCAGTATTTT. Its protein is CGSCLLMVGISNQPQYF.

The chain combines TRBV11-2 with TRBJ2-7, with 15 positions matching TRBD2. With 7 bases clipped from V and 4 bases from J, the junction kept 14 bases outside the gene matches. Germline V gene data show CDR1 as SGHAT and CDR2 as FQNNGV. This CDR3 has 18 residues. The CDR3 coding sequence is TGTGCCAGCATATTATCCGTTGGACTAGCGGGAGGGAGGTACGAGCAGTACTTC. Protein: CASILSVGLAGGRYEQYF. The entire variable domain, with the rest obtained from reference TRBV11-2 and TRBJ2-7, is as follows: EAGVAQSPRYKIIEKRQSVAFWCNPISGHATLYWYQQILGQGPKLLIQFQNNGVVDDSQLPKDRFSAERLKGVDSTLKIQPAKLEDSAVYLCASILSVGLAGGRYEQYFGPGTRLTVT.

V is TRBV5-6 and J is TRBJ1-1, with no clear D. Trimming cost V 3 bases and J 1 base, with 10 bases left between them. Germline V CDR1 and CDR2: SGHDT, YYEEEE. The CDR3 has 14 residues. The CDR3 nucleotides are TGTGCCAGCAGCTCCTCGTCCCGGAACACTGAAGCTTTCTTT. Its translation is CASSSSSRNTEAFF.

With respect to this clonotype: Because it lacks the conserved phenylalanine or tryptophan at the end, this CDR3 is likely a read error. The DNA is omitted, as the CDR3 cannot be located on it reliably, and the CDR3 follows TCRdb's listing. The chain links TRBV10-3 to TRBJ2-7. The V gene's germline CDR1 is ENHRY and CDR2 SYGVKD. The CDR3 is 14 amino acids long, termini counted. CDR3: CAISERLGSDEQYL.

For this clonotype: A much larger clone differs by one base, so this may be a read error. This chain connects TRBV5-1 to TRBJ2-6; D remains ambiguous. The CDR3 is made up of 14 amino acids. Germline V gives CDR1 SGHRS, CDR2 YFSETQ. The CDR3 protein is CVSSWDSGANVLTF. The CDR3 DNA is TGCGTCAGCAGCTGGGACTCTGGGGCCAACGTCCTGACTTTC.

For this clonotype: A read error may produce the germline difference seen at one junction end. V usage is TRBV11-2 and J usage is TRBJ2-5; 9 nucleotides match TRBD1. CDR1 and CDR2 from the germline V gene are SGHAT and FQNNGV. CDR3 length equals 15 residues. The CDR3 DNA reads as TGTGTCAGCAGCTTAGTGACAGGGGGACAAGAGAGCCAGTACTTC. Its protein product is CVSSLVTGGQESQYF.

The chain couples TRBV5-8 to TRBJ2-7, with D possibly matching TRBD1 (6 bases). V lost 9 bases to trimming and J lost 10 bases, with 26 bases between them. Germline V gene data show CDR1 as SGHTS and CDR2 as YDEGEE. This CDR3 is 14 amino acids long. The CDR3 spells CAITFRTVVAKQYF. Here the CDR3 DNA reads TGTGCCATCACCTTCCGGACAGTCGTCGCTAAACAGTACTTC.

This clonotype was counted once. The CDR3 ends on some other residue instead of the conserved phenylalanine or tryptophan, so this is likely a read error. The chain joins TRBV5-4 to TRBJ2-7; the D gene could be TRBD1 or TRBD2 (5 bases each). This CDR3 comprises 14 residues. Germline-derived CDR1 and CDR2 are SGHNT and YYREEE (reference sequence). This CDR3 reads CASSFMGPSYEQYL. For the CDR3, the DNA is TGTGCTAGTAGCTTTATGGGACCGTCCTACGAGCAGTACCTC.

This rearrangement joins TRBV2 to TRBJ2-7, with D maybe TRBD2 (5 bases). CDR1 is SNHLY, CDR2 FYNNEI, per germline. V was pared by 8 bases and J by 1 base, with 12 bases between. CDR3 size: 13 residues. The CDR3 sequence is CASGSTGSYEQYF. Here the CDR3 DNA reads TGTGCCAGCGGTTCGACGGGGTCCTACGAGCAGTACTTC.

This clonotype was counted between two and nine times. The junction departs from germline at one end; a sequencing error may be responsible. The CDR3 is CASKGLAGGNNGELFF. CDR3 DNA sequence: TGTGCCAGCAAAGGACTAGCGGGAGGGAACAACGGGGAGCTGTTCTTT. The chain carries TRBV25-1 and TRBJ2-2, with TRBD2 matching over 15 bases. The CDR3 contains 16 residues. Germline CDR1 reads MGHDK; CDR2 reads SYGVNS.

As concerns this clonotype: This may stem from a read error, because a much larger clone lies one nucleotide away. It is likely a read error, because the conserved phenylalanine at the end of the CDR3 is missing. CDR3 in DNA: TGTGCCAGCAGCTCCCTCTCGGGACAGGCGATAGCCTACGAGCAGTACTAC. This gives the protein CASSSLSGQAIAYEQYY. The genes are TRBV7-9 and TRBJ2-7; 8 bases are shared with TRBD1. The CDR3 length is 17 residues. V dropped 4 bases and J dropped 2; count of bases not matched to a gene: 13. Looked up from germline, CDR1 is SEHNR and CDR2 is FQNEAQ (reference sequence).

J is TRBJ2-1 and V is TRBV11-2, with a tentative D call TRBD2 (7 bases). The CDR3 has 17 residues. Per the germline V gene, CDR1 is SGHAT and CDR2 is FQNNGV. Trimming pared 5 bases from V and 9 bases from J, leaving 26 bases between. The CDR3 sequence: CASSHMGHSSGKGEQFF. For the CDR3, the DNA is TGTGCCAGCAGCCATATGGGACACTCGAGCGGGAAAGGTGAGCAGTTCTTC.